This T cell receptor beta chain was retrieved from a study of beta chain features in type 1 diabetes. In the study overall: Under 110,000,000 sorted cells were examined across all samples.

Per donor, one heparinised blood draw averaged approximately 120 mL. Sorted cells reached over 95% purity in every population. This clone was observed a few times. Trimming pared 1 base from V and 6 bases from J, leaving 4 bases between. This CDR3 spans 12 amino acids. Germline lookup yields CDR1 SEHNR and CDR2 FQNEAQ (reference sequence). As every portion of the isolated RNA was reverse transcribed, the sequencing read expressed TCRB transcripts. Read counts averaged approximately 3.5 million for samples of naive, central memory and regulatory T cells. TCRdb keeps only in-frame clones here, not all; method: immunoSEQ multiplex PCR. The sample shows around 500,000 clones, about an eighth of them seen only once.

The specimen was naive CD4+ T cells from blood. This chain links TRBV7-9 with TRBJ2-1; no clear D gene. The sequence came from a woman under 30 in good health. DNA for the CDR3: TGTGCCAGCAGCTTAGAGGGCAATGAGCAGTTCTTC. Its translation is CASSLEGNEQFF. The full variable domain, rest sourced from reference TRBV7-9 and TRBJ2-1, is DTGVSQNPRHKITKRGQNVTFRCDPISEHNRLYWYRQTLGQGPEFLTYFQNEAQLEKSRLLSDRFSAERPKGSFSTLEIQRTEQGDSAMYLCASSLEGNEQFFGPGTRLTVL.